The 30 T cell receptor beta chains in this list originate from one sample, sequenced in a study of blood T cell repertoires in COVID-19. The table came from immunoSEQ multiplex PCR; TCRdb's copy has only in-frame clones and leaves some out. The table records some 90,000 clones, roughly 86% of them present only once. The specimen sequenced was peripheral blood. The source is a human donor in a cohort sampled during active COVID-19.

The J gene is TRBJ2-2, the V gene TRBV4-3, with D perhaps matching TRBD2 (6 bases). This CDR3 has 17 residues. Trimming removed 4 bases from V and 2 bases from J, with 17 bases in between. CDR1 and CDR2 from the germline V gene are LGHNA and YSLEER. The CDR3 reads CASSPRVAGTNTGELFF. CDR3 nucleotide sequence: TGCGCCAGCAGCCCCAGGGTCGCGGGGACTAACACCGGGGAGCTGTTTTTT.

This sequence joins TRBV19 and TRBJ1-5, with 7 positions matching TRBD1. This CDR3 contains 13 residues. Losses at the gene ends were 10 bases for V and 6 bases for J; bases not matched to a gene: 9. Germline values: CDR1 LNHDA, CDR2 SQIVND (reference sequence). In nucleotides, the CDR3 is TGTGCCACAACTGACAGGGTGGGTCAGCCCCAGCATTTT. Residues: CATTDRVGQPQHF.

The chain combines TRBV5-4 with TRBJ2-3, with 7 bases matching TRBD1. Germline CDR1 reads SGHNT; CDR2 reads YYREEE (reference sequence). J was trimmed by 3 bases and V by 6 bases; bases with no gene match: 7. This CDR3 is 14 amino acids long. The chain's CDR3 is CASTNRGGTDTQYF. As DNA, the CDR3 is TGTGCCAGCACTAACAGGGGCGGAACAGATACGCAGTATTTT.

The DNA of the CDR3 is TGTGCCAGCAGTTTACTCCCACCGACGGGCTACGAGCAGTACTTC. Its translation: CASSLLPPTGYEQYF. The chain employs TRBV28 and TRBJ2-7, with D unresolved. CDR3 length equals 15 residues. From germline, CDR1 is MDHEN and CDR2 SYDVKM. V was clipped by 2 bases and J by 3 bases, with 14 bases between them.

The chain employs TRBV6-2 or TRBV6-3 and TRBJ2-2; 9 bases line up with TRBD2. Per germline, CDR1 MNHEY and CDR2 SVGEGT. The CDR3 length is 17 residues. V lost 2 bases and J lost 7; bases outside the gene matches: 11. The CDR3 reads CASSYVSAGGPFGELFF. DNA for the CDR3: TGTGCCAGCAGTTACGTGTCCGCGGGAGGGCCCTTCGGGGAGCTGTTTTTT.

The genes are TRBV7-2 and TRBJ2-3; possibly TRBD2 for D (5 bases). Germline V gene lookup returns CDR1 SGHTA and CDR2 FQGNSA. The CDR3 totals 13 residues. The V gene lost 1 base and the J gene lost 5 bases, with 7 bases spanning the gap. DNA for the CDR3: TGTGCCAGCAGCTTAGGACTACGAGATACGCAGTATTTT. Its protein product is CASSLGLRDTQYF.

The J gene is TRBJ1-2, the V gene TRBV12-3 or TRBV12-4; no clear D gene. The CDR3 is 12 amino acids. Trimming shortened V by 5 bases and J by 7 bases, and 11 bases separated the two germline ends. The CDR3 coding sequence is TGTGCCAGCAGTCCGAGCAATGGTGGCTACACCTTC. Its translation: CASSPSNGGYTF.

This clone rates as medium-sized (0.01 to 0.1%). The gene calls are TRBV6-2 or TRBV6-3 and TRBJ2-7, with 7 bases that match TRBD1. V lost 6 bases, J lost 2 bases, and 4 bases stayed unmatched. The germline CDR1 and CDR2 sequences are MNHEY and SVGEGT. CDR3 size: 13 residues. The CDR3: CASSWDSTYEQYF. CDR3 sequence (DNA): TGTGCCAGCAGCTGGGACAGCACCTACGAGCAGTACTTC.

The chain recombines TRBV30 with TRBJ2-7, with D perhaps TRBD1 (5 bases). The CDR3 spans 12 residues. Germline loops: CDR1 GTSNPN, CDR2 SVGIG (reference sequence). V lost 4 bases and J 3 bases, leaving 10 bases between the germline ends. The CDR3 spells CAWNRGDYEQYF. The CDR3 DNA follows: TGTGCCTGGAATAGGGGTGACTACGAGCAGTACTTC.

The chain has TRBV6-5 and TRBJ2-7; 9 nucleotides line up with TRBD1. With V trimmed by 0 bases and J by 7 bases, 4 bases remained unmatched. From germline, CDR1 is MNHEY and CDR2 SVGAGI. The CDR3 runs 14 residues. The CDR3 DNA reads as TGTGCCAGCAGTTACTCGGGGACAGGGCGGGAGCAGTACTTC. Translated, it gives CASSYSGTGREQYF.

The chain recombines TRBV5-8 with TRBJ1-5, with D unresolved. Germline loops: CDR1 SGHTS, CDR2 YDEGEE. V dropped 4 bases and J dropped 5 bases, with 10 bases sitting between them. The CDR3 covers 13 residues. CDR3 bases: TGTGCCAGCAGCATTTACAGAGATCAGCCCCAGCATTTT. Protein: CASSIYRDQPQHF.

The V and J genes are TRBV5-6 and TRBJ2-2, with 9 bases that match TRBD1. The CDR3 loop spans 16 amino acids. Germline values: CDR1 SGHDT, CDR2 YYEEEE. V lost 4 bases, J lost 7 bases, and 11 bases stayed unmatched. Here the CDR3 DNA reads TGTGCCAGCAGCCCCGCCACAGGGGGCGCGGTCGGGGAGCTGTTTTTT. Translation gives CASSPATGGAVGELFF.

This clone has a handful of counts. The J gene is TRBJ1-6, the V gene TRBV20-1; a possible D gene is TRBD1 (6 bases). Per the germline V gene, CDR1 is DFQATT and CDR2 is SNEGSKA (reference sequence). The CDR3 has 13 residues. Between the trimmed V and J ends, which lost 3 bases and 8 bases, there was a span of 11 bases. This CDR3 is CSASGSGDSPLHF. CDR3 sequence (DNA): TGCAGTGCTAGTGGGTCAGGGGATTCACCCCTCCACTTT.

The rearrangement joins TRBV27 to TRBJ2-5; D remains ambiguous. This CDR3 is built from 13 residues. With 3 bases removed from V and 3 bases from J, the gap between germline ends came to 8 bases. Germline-derived CDR1 and CDR2 are MNHEY and SMNVEV (reference sequence). Here the CDR3 reads CASSFLGEETQYF. Written as DNA, the CDR3 is TGTGCCAGCAGTTTTCTAGGTGAAGAGACCCAGTACTTC.

This chain joins TRBV7-2 and TRBJ1-2; no clear D gene. Trimming cost V 1 base and J 2 bases, with 5 bases left between them. Germline assignment: CDR1 SGHTA and CDR2 FQGNSA. CDR3 length equals 13 residues. CDR3 amino acids: CASSLEANYGYTF. Written as DNA, the CDR3 is TGTGCCAGCAGCTTAGAAGCGAACTATGGCTACACCTTC. The full variable domain, in which reference TRBV7-2 and TRBJ1-2 provide the parts outside the CDR3, is GAGVSQSPSNKVTEKGKDVELRCDPISGHTALYWYRQSLGQGLEFLIYFQGNSAPDKSGLPSDRFSAERTGGSVSTLTIQRTQQEDSAVYLCASSLEANYGYTFGSGTRLTVV.

This clone was counted only a few times. The gene calls are TRBV2 and TRBJ2-3, with 9 bases identical to TRBD1. Germline loops: CDR1 SNHLY, CDR2 FYNNEI. The CDR3 runs 16 residues. Trimming took 6 bases from V and 3 from J; bases not matched to a gene: 10. CDR3 region: CASRVPRDRVTDTQYF. In nucleotides, the CDR3 is TGTGCCAGCAGAGTTCCCCGGGACAGGGTAACAGATACGCAGTATTTT.

The chain carries TRBV4-3 and TRBJ1-5; D is uncertain. V was clipped by 0 bases and J by 7 bases, with 10 bases between them. Germline CDR1 is LGHNA and CDR2 is YSLEER. The CDR3 runs 14 residues. CDR3 sequence: CASSQDRVGQPQHF. In DNA, the CDR3 is TGCGCCAGCAGCCAAGATCGGGTTGGACAGCCCCAGCATTTT.

This clone has more than one count but fewer than ten. The J gene is TRBJ2-2, the V gene TRBV2, with 13 bases that match TRBD2. The CDR3 loop spans 17 amino acids. Trimming removed 6 bases from V and 6 bases from J; junction bases left unmatched: 10. From germline, CDR1 is SNHLY and CDR2 FYNNEI. The CDR3 bases are TGTGCCAGCAGAACTAGCGGGGGGGCTATAGCGTCCGGGGAGCTGTTTTTT. This encodes CASRTSGGAIASGELFF.

The chain joins TRBV4-3 to TRBJ2-7, with TRBD2 identical over 8 bases. From germline, CDR1 is LGHNA and CDR2 YSLEER. The CDR3 extends over 14 amino acids. J lost 2 bases, V lost 2 bases, and 2 bases had no gene match. The CDR3 loop is CASSQTGRAYEQYF. CDR3 coding DNA: TGCGCCAGCAGCCAAACCGGGAGGGCCTACGAGCAGTACTTC.

The CDR3 loop reads CASSIDRGGYTF. The DNA for the CDR3 is TGTGCCAGTAGTATTGACAGGGGAGGCTACACCTTC. V and J are TRBV19 and TRBJ1-2; 8 bases fit TRBD1. J lost 8 bases, V lost 3 bases, and 2 bases had no gene match. This CDR3 region has 12 residues. The germline V gene encodes CDR1 LNHDA and CDR2 SQIVND (reference sequence).

The genes are TRBV29-1 and TRBJ1-2; TRBD1 matches at 11 bases. The CDR3 totals 12 residues. V lost 4 bases and J lost 6; bases outside the gene matches: 1. Germline values: CDR1 SQVTM, CDR2 ANQGSEA. The CDR3 region is CSVGDRGNGYTF. The CDR3 DNA reads TGCAGCGTTGGGGACAGGGGGAATGGCTACACCTTC.

This clone was recorded only once. The chain joins TRBV19 to TRBJ1-1; D gene ambiguous. V was trimmed by 3 bases and J by 1 base, leaving 6 bases between them. The CDR3 spans 13 residues. The germline gives CDR1 LNHDA, CDR2 SQIVND (reference sequence). The CDR3 region is CASSMRGNTEAFF. Here the CDR3 DNA reads TGTGCCAGTAGTATGCGGGGGAACACTGAAGCTTTCTTT.

The chain joins TRBV7-9 to TRBJ2-1; TRBD1 aligns across 10 bases. This CDR3 has 16 amino acids. Germline trimming cut 7 bases from V and 5 bases from J; bases unmatched to any gene: 11. Germline CDR1 reads SEHNR; CDR2 reads FQNEAQ (reference sequence). Here the CDR3 reads CASTSGTGVLNNEQFF. For the CDR3, the DNA is TGTGCCAGCACAAGCGGGACAGGGGTTCTGAACAATGAGCAGTTCTTC.

The chain couples TRBV4-2 to TRBJ2-4, with 11 bases that match TRBD2. V lost 1 base to trimming and J lost 7 bases; unmatched junction nucleotides: 6. Germline V gives CDR1 LGHNA, CDR2 YNFKEQ. The length of the CDR3 is 16 residues. This chain's CDR3 is CASSQVATSGKNIQYF. The CDR3 bases are TGTGCCAGCAGCCAAGTAGCGACTAGCGGGAAGAACATTCAGTACTTC.

The rearrangement joins TRBV6-5 to TRBJ2-6; D is perhaps TRBD2 (5 bases). Germline V gene data show CDR1 as MNHEY and CDR2 as SVGAGI. This CDR3 is 13 amino acids long. The V end was cut by 6 bases, the J end by 3 bases, with 6 bases between. CDR3 DNA: TGTGCCAGCAGAAGCGGTGGGGCCAACGTCCTGACTTTC. It translates to CASRSGGANVLTF.

This chain connects TRBV3-1 (or the pseudogene TRBV3-2) to TRBJ2-5; 13 bases line up with TRBD2. CDR1 and CDR2 (germline): LGHDT, YNNKEL (reference sequence). Germline trimming cut 4 bases from V and 4 bases from J; bases unmatched to any gene: 3. The CDR3 totals 15 residues. The CDR3 nucleotides read TGTGCCAGCAGCCCCGGGACTAGCGGGGTAGAGACCCAGTACTTC. Its translation: CASSPGTSGVETQYF.

This sequence joins TRBV28 and TRBJ1-4, with 7 nucleotides matching TRBD1. From germline, CDR1 is MDHEN and CDR2 SYDVKM. J lost 7 bases, V lost 6 bases, and 5 bases had no gene match. This CDR3 is 13 amino acids long. The CDR3 here is CASSDNRGEKLFF. The CDR3 region has the DNA TGTGCCAGCAGCGACAACAGGGGTGAAAAACTGTTTTTT.

This chain links TRBV30 with TRBJ2-2; D is possibly TRBD2 (7 bases). The length of the CDR3 is 14 residues. Trimming pared 4 bases from V and 5 bases from J, leaving 14 bases between. Germline CDR1 GTSNPN, CDR2 SVGIG (reference sequence). The CDR3 spells CAWKGDYLTGELFF. CDR3 DNA sequence: TGTGCCTGGAAGGGGGACTACTTAACCGGGGAGCTGTTTTTT.

The chain has TRBV5-1 and TRBJ2-5, with 9 bases identical to TRBD2. The germline V gene encodes CDR1 SGHRS and CDR2 YFSETQ. After removal of 4 bases from V and 4 bases from J, the junction contained 11 bases not matched to a gene. The CDR3 is 16 residues long. CDR3 bases: TGCGCCAGCAGCCGGCAGGGCGGGGGGGCCTCAGAGACCCAGTACTTC. This encodes CASSRQGGGASETQYF.

The V and J genes are TRBV24-1 and TRBJ2-1; 8 bases align to TRBD2. With 2 bases clipped from V and 4 bases from J, the junction kept 6 bases outside the gene matches. In germline, CDR1 is KGHDR, CDR2 SFDVKD. The length of the CDR3 is 16 residues. The CDR3 loop is CATSDSNSGMYNEQFF. The CDR3 coding sequence is TGTGCCACCAGTGATTCGAATAGCGGGATGTACAATGAGCAGTTCTTC.